The 30 T cell receptor beta chains reported below all come from one sample, sequenced in a study of T cell responses to AZD1222 COVID-19 vaccine (dated by TCRdb to about 2021). The time point label here, explained by the study, means: about 28 days (+/-7) after the second vaccine dose. Libraries came from the immunoSEQ multiplex PCR assay. The immuneACCESS repertoire file appears here via TCRdb, limited to in-frame rearrangements. These files lack a portion of the clones; in checked studies, under half of the deficit traces to unresolved V genes, and the cause of the others is not known. The sample table holds roughly 160,000 clones, of which approximately 87% were seen once. 4.3% of the sample comes from the top ten. The sequencing here drew on peripheral blood, taken 28 days after the second AZD1222 dose. These receptors originate from an adult who received the AZD1222 COVID-19 vaccine.

This chain links TRBV5-1 with TRBJ1-3; D possibly corresponds to TRBD1 (6 bases). CDR3 size: 16 residues. In germline, CDR1 is SGHRS, CDR2 YFSETQ. The V end lost 4 bases, the J end lost 0 bases, and 14 bases lay between the germline ends. CDR3 amino acids: CASSATGTSSGNTIYF. The CDR3 DNA follows: TGCGCCAGCAGCGCGACAGGAACCAGCTCTGGAAACACCATATATTTT.

The chain is built from TRBV6-5 and TRBJ2-1, with D perhaps being TRBD1 or TRBD2 (5 bases each). Germline assignment: CDR1 MNHEY and CDR2 SVGAGI. The germline V and J ends were trimmed by 6 bases and 6 bases, with 18 bases remaining between them. The CDR3 extends over 15 amino acids. This CDR3 is CASRAGTVGTNEQFF. For the CDR3, the DNA is TGTGCCAGCAGAGCCGGGACCGTGGGAACCAATGAGCAGTTCTTC.

A single count supports this clone. The chain couples TRBV25-1 to TRBJ1-2; D possibly corresponds to TRBD1 (5 bases). Germline lookup yields CDR1 MGHDK and CDR2 SYGVNS. Between the trimmed V and J ends, which lost 5 bases and 4 bases, there was a span of 11 bases. This CDR3 is built from 13 residues. For the CDR3, the DNA is TGTGCCAGCAGTCCTGACAGCCCCTATGGCTACACCTTC. As protein: CASSPDSPYGYTF.

The genes are TRBV5-1 and TRBJ1-3; D gene unclear. Germline loops: CDR1 SGHRS, CDR2 YFSETQ. Trimming took 2 bases from V and 0 from J, leaving 12 bases between them. The CDR3 extends over 16 amino acids. The DNA of the CDR3 is TGCGCCAGCAGCTTTTTCCCGGGCAGCTCTGGAAACACCATATATTTT. It yields the protein CASSFFPGSSGNTIYF.

The chain recombines TRBV30 with TRBJ1-2; D not certain. The germline CDR1 and CDR2 sequences are GTSNPN and SVGIG (reference sequence). The CDR3 spans 13 residues. V gave up 0 bases and J gave up 6 bases, with 11 bases separating them. The CDR3 protein is CAWSVASRDGYTF. For the CDR3, the DNA is TGTGCCTGGAGTGTAGCCAGCCGTGATGGCTACACCTTC.

This chain connects TRBV7-2 to TRBJ1-5; D unresolved. V shed 4 bases and J shed 5 bases, with 9 bases lying between them. From germline, CDR1 is SGHTA and CDR2 FQGNSA. This CDR3 has 13 amino acids. The DNA for the CDR3 is TGTGCCAGCAGCTCCGCCCGGGATCAGCCCCAGCATTTT. Translating it yields CASSSARDQPQHF.

This chain joins TRBV29-1 and TRBJ2-5; no clear D gene. This CDR3 spans 13 amino acids. Trimming took 3 bases from V and 0 from J, leaving 8 bases between them. Germline V gene data show CDR1 as SQVTM and CDR2 as ANQGSEA. The CDR3 nucleotides are TGCAGCGTTGATTGGAGATACCAAGAGACCCAGTACTTC. It is translated as CSVDWRYQETQYF.

V usage is TRBV6-1 and J usage is TRBJ2-2; D ambiguous. The germline V gene encodes CDR1 MNHNS and CDR2 SASEGT. The CDR3 loop spans 15 amino acids. The V end lost 0 bases, the J end lost 6 bases, and 11 bases lay between the germline ends. The CDR3 region is CASSEASVGSGELFF. The CDR3 DNA reads as TGTGCCAGCAGTGAAGCGTCGGTCGGCTCCGGGGAGCTGTTTTTT.

The chain combines TRBV7-2 with TRBJ2-3, with D possibly being TRBD1 or TRBD2 (5 bases each). The CDR3 has 16 residues. The V and J ends lost 3 bases and 4 bases respectively, with 17 bases between them. Germline V gives CDR1 SGHTA, CDR2 FQGNSA. In nucleotides, the CDR3 is TGTGCCAGCAGCTTTGGGTTCGGGGCTGGATCAGATACGCAGTATTTT. This codes for CASSFGFGAGSDTQYF. Together with reference TRBV7-2 and TRBJ2-3, the CDR3 gives the full variable domain: GAGVSQSPSNKVTEKGKDVELRCDPISGHTALYWYRQSLGQGLEFLIYFQGNSAPDKSGLPSDRFSAERTGGSVSTLTIQRTQQEDSAVYLCASSFGFGAGSDTQYFGPGTRLTVL.

The rearrangement joins TRBV6-5 to TRBJ1-5; D is unclear. This CDR3 region has 14 residues. V was clipped by 0 bases and J by 2 bases, with 5 bases between them. Germline CDR1 is MNHEY and CDR2 is SVGAGI. CDR3 DNA sequence: TGTGCCAGCAGTTACTCCGGGGGCAATCAGCCCCAGCATTTT. Protein product: CASSYSGGNQPQHF.

V gene TRBV5-8 combines with J gene TRBJ1-2; no firm D call. Trimming took off 7 bases at V and 0 bases at J, with 13 bases between the two ends. Germline CDR1 and CDR2: SGHTS and YDEGEE. The CDR3 totals 14 residues. The CDR3 spells CASWVRESNYGYTF. In DNA, the CDR3 is TGTGCCAGCTGGGTCCGGGAATCTAACTATGGCTACACCTTC.

The V gene is TRBV27, the J gene TRBJ1-2, with a tentative D call TRBD1 (5 bases). V was trimmed by 5 bases and J by 4 bases, leaving 11 bases between them. The CDR3 length is 13 residues. The V gene's germline CDR1 is MNHEY and CDR2 SMNVEV (reference sequence). The CDR3 here is CASSLTGPYGYTF. CDR3 nucleotides: TGTGCCAGCAGTCTAACAGGTCCCTATGGCTACACCTTC.

The chain is built from TRBV9 and TRBJ2-1; 10 nucleotides align to TRBD2. Per germline, CDR1 SGDLS and CDR2 YYNGEE. The CDR3 is 16 amino acids. V shed 0 bases and J 7 bases; nucleotides not matched to a gene: 7. The CDR3 loop is CASSVGPAGGRNEQFF. CDR3 DNA: TGTGCCAGCAGCGTAGGGCCAGCGGGGGGGCGGAATGAGCAGTTCTTC.

The chain joins TRBV29-1 to TRBJ2-1; no firm D call. V lost 3 bases to trimming and J lost 7 bases, with 16 bases between them. Germline values: CDR1 SQVTM, CDR2 ANQGSEA. The CDR3 covers 14 residues. This CDR3 reads CSVDLLPAGNEQFF. Written as DNA, the CDR3 is TGCAGCGTTGATCTCCTCCCGGCCGGGAATGAGCAGTTCTTC.

For this clone: The sample holds other DNA sequences that translate to the same CDR3. The genes are TRBV27 and TRBJ2-7; D possibly uses TRBD1 or TRBD2 (5 bases each). Germline CDR1 reads MNHEY; CDR2 reads SMNVEV (reference sequence). The CDR3 runs 15 residues. V was trimmed by 5 bases and J by 1 base, leaving 15 bases between them. The CDR3 reads CASSPGRDGSYEQYF. For the CDR3, the DNA is TGTGCCAGCAGTCCAGGCCGGGACGGGTCCTACGAGCAGTACTTC.

The genes are TRBV6-5 and TRBJ1-2; the D is unclear. Germline CDR1 reads MNHEY; CDR2 reads SVGAGI. Trimming stripped 4 bases from V and 8 bases from J, with 14 bases between. The CDR3 contains 13 residues. The CDR3 DNA follows: TGTGCCAGCAGTTTCCTTGGAGGGTCCGGCTACACCTTC. It yields the protein CASSFLGGSGYTF.

The chain employs TRBV5-1 and TRBJ2-1; no clear D. V lost 6 bases, J lost 0 bases, and 13 bases lay in between. This CDR3 comprises 15 residues. CDR1 is SGHRS and CDR2 is YFSETQ in the germline V gene. In DNA, the CDR3 is TGCGCCAGCACCCGAGCGCAGAGCTCCTACAATGAGCAGTTCTTC. Translated, it gives CASTRAQSSYNEQFF.

The CDR3 DNA follows: TGTGCCAGCAGCCGACAGGGGAGCACAGATACGCAGTATTTT. It encodes CASSRQGSTDTQYF. V gene TRBV3-1 (or the pseudogene TRBV3-2) combines with J gene TRBJ2-3, with 8 positions matching TRBD1. J lost 0 bases, V lost 4 bases, and 0 bases had no gene match. The CDR3 runs to 14 residues. The germline V gene has CDR1 LGHDT and CDR2 YNNKEL (reference sequence).

The CDR3 sequence is CASRKDSGGRANYGYTF. The CDR3 nucleotides are TGCGCCAGCAGGAAGGACTCGGGGGGGCGAGCTAACTATGGCTACACCTTC. The chain carries TRBV5-1 and TRBJ1-2, with a tentative D call TRBD1 (6 bases). The CDR3 spans 17 residues. CDR1 is SGHRS and CDR2 is YFSETQ in the germline V gene. The V end was cut by 5 bases, the J end by 0 bases, with 20 bases between.

The chain combines TRBV6-2 or TRBV6-3 with TRBJ2-7; perhaps TRBD1 as D (6 bases). V was pared by 3 bases and J by 9 bases, with 12 bases between. The CDR3 length is 12 residues. CDR1 and CDR2 (germline): MNHEY, SVGEGT. The CDR3 loop is CASSYSTGTQYF. The CDR3 DNA reads as TGTGCCAGCAGTTATTCCACAGGGACGCAGTACTTC.

This clone appeared a single time. V is TRBV2 and J is TRBJ2-7, with 10 bases lining up with TRBD1. Looked up from germline, CDR1 is SNHLY and CDR2 is FYNNEI. Losses at the gene ends were 6 bases for V and 5 bases for J; bases not matched to a gene: 7. CDR3 length equals 14 residues. CDR3 protein: CASSPGQGFHEQYF. In nucleotides, the CDR3 is TGTGCCAGCAGCCCGGGACAGGGGTTCCACGAGCAGTACTTC.

The CDR3 nucleotides read TGTGCCAGCAGTGAAGGACTCTTTGATAGTTTCTCCTACAATGAGCAGTTCTTC. Its translation: CASSEGLFDSFSYNEQFF. The J gene is TRBJ2-1, the V gene TRBV2, with D hard to call. Trimming cost V 1 base and J 0 bases, with 16 bases left between them. The V gene's germline CDR1 is SNHLY and CDR2 FYNNEI. The CDR3 is 18 residues long.

The V and J genes are TRBV6-5 and TRBJ1-6, with TRBD1 as a possible D gene (6 bases). The CDR3 sequence is 14 residues long. Germline CDR1 and CDR2: MNHEY and SVGAGI. The V end lost 4 bases, the J end lost 11 bases, and 15 bases lay between the germline ends. CDR3 protein: CASSLGGIGAPLHF. The CDR3 nucleotides are TGTGCCAGCAGTTTAGGGGGGATTGGGGCACCCCTCCACTTT.

CDR3: CSVTWTSSPYEQYF. The CDR3 DNA is TGCAGCGTTACCTGGACATCATCACCCTACGAGCAGTACTTC. V is TRBV29-1 and J is TRBJ2-7, with D tentatively TRBD1 (5 bases). This CDR3 spans 14 amino acids. Germline CDR1 and CDR2: SQVTM and ANQGSEA. V lost 5 bases and J 2 bases, leaving 16 bases between the germline ends.

The chain combines TRBV30 with TRBJ2-5; the match to TRBD1 covers 8 bases. Germline assignment: CDR1 GTSNPN and CDR2 SVGIG (reference sequence). The CDR3 runs to 13 residues. The junction had 7 bases not matched to a gene; V was cut back by 5 bases and J by 5 bases. The CDR3 sequence is CAWHGQGRETQYF. Here the CDR3 DNA reads TGTGCCTGGCATGGACAGGGCAGGGAGACCCAGTACTTC.

The CDR3 reads CASSIINVGYTF. In nucleotides, the CDR3 is TGTGCCAGTAGTATTATCAATGTCGGCTACACCTTC. This chain connects TRBV19 to TRBJ1-2; no clear D gene. The length of the CDR3 is 12 residues. V lost 3 bases to trimming and J lost 8 bases, with 10 bases between them. Per the germline V gene, CDR1 is LNHDA and CDR2 is SQIVND (reference sequence).

The rearrangement uses TRBV3-1 (or the pseudogene TRBV3-2) and TRBJ1-4; no clear D gene. Per the germline V gene, CDR1 is LGHDT and CDR2 is YNNKEL (reference sequence). V lost 2 bases and J 10 bases, leaving 20 bases between the germline ends. The CDR3 loop spans 16 amino acids. DNA of the CDR3: TGTGCCAGCAGCCAAAACCCGGAGTCCCCACGGGGAAAACTGTTTTTT. It translates to CASSQNPESPRGKLFF.

The J gene is TRBJ2-3, the V gene TRBV5-1; D perhaps matches TRBD2 (6 bases). This CDR3 comprises 18 residues. The V and J ends lost 7 bases and 3 bases respectively, with 27 bases between them. Germline CDR1 SGHRS, CDR2 YFSETQ. The CDR3: CASGRDFDFRAGTDTQYF. In DNA form, the CDR3 reads TGCGCCAGCGGGCGGGACTTTGACTTTAGGGCAGGGACAGATACGCAGTATTTT.

The J gene is TRBJ1-1, the V gene TRBV6-4; D uncertain. The V gene lost 3 bases and the J gene lost 1 base, with 6 bases spanning the gap. The CDR3 is 13 residues long. Germline V gene data show CDR1 as MRHNA and CDR2 as SNTAGT. The CDR3 sequence: CASSERTNTEAFF. The CDR3 bases are TGTGCCAGCAGTGAGAGGACGAACACTGAAGCTTTCTTT.

The chain has TRBV11-2 and TRBJ2-5; 8 bases are a match to TRBD2. V lost 5 bases and J lost 4; bases outside the gene matches: 6. There are 14 residues in the CDR3. Germline V CDR1 and CDR2: SGHAT, FQNNGV. CDR3 in DNA: TGTGCCAGCAGCCGAGAGGCGGGGGGAGAGACCCAGTACTTC. As protein: CASSREAGGETQYF.